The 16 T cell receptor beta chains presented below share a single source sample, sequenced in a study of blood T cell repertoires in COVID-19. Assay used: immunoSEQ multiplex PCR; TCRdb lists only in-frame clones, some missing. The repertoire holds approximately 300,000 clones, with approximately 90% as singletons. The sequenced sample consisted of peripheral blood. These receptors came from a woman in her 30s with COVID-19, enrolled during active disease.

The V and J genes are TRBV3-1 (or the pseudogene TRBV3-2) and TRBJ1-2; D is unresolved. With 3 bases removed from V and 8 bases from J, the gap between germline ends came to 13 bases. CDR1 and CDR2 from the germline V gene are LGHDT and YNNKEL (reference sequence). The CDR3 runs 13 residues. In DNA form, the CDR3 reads TGTGCCAGCAGCCACGGGGAGGTTGGCGGCTACACCTTC. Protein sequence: CASSHGEVGGYTF.

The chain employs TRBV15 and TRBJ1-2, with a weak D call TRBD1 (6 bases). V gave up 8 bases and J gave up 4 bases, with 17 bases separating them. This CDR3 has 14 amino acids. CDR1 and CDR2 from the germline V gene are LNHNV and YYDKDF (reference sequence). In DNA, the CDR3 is TGTGCCACCGCTACACAGGGAAGCCTCTATGGCTACACCTTC. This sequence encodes CATATQGSLYGYTF.

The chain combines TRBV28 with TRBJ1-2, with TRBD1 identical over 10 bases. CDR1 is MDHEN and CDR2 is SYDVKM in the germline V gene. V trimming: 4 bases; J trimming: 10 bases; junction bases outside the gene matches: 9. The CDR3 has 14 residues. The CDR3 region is CASSSTGTGADYTF. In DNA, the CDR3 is TGTGCCAGCAGTTCCACCGGGACAGGGGCCGACTACACCTTC.

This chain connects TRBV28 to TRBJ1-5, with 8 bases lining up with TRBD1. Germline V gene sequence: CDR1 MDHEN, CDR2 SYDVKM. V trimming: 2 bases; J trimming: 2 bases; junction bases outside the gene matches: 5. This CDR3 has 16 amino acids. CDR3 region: CASSLTQGAGNQPQHF. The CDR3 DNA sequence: TGTGCCAGCAGTTTAACCCAGGGGGCGGGCAATCAGCCCCAGCATTTT.

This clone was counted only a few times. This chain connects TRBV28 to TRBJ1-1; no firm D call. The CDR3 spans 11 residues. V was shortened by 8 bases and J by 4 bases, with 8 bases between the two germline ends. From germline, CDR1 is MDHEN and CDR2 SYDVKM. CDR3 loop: CASESSTEAFF. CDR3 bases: TGTGCCAGCGAATCCAGCACTGAAGCTTTCTTT.

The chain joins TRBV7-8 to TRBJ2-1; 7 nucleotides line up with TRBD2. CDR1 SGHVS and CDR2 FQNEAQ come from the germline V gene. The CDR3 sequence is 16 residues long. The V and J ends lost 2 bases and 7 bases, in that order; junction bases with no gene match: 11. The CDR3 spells CASSLLVAGIQNEQFF. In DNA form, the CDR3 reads TGTGCCAGCAGCTTACTAGTAGCGGGTATCCAAAATGAGCAGTTCTTC. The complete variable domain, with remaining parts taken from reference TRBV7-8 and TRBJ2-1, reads GAGVSQSPRYKVAKRGQDVALRCDPISGHVSLFWYQQALGQGPEFLTYFQNEAQLDKSGLPSDRFFAERPEGSVSTLKIQRTQQEDSAVYLCASSLLVAGIQNEQFFGPGTRLTVL.

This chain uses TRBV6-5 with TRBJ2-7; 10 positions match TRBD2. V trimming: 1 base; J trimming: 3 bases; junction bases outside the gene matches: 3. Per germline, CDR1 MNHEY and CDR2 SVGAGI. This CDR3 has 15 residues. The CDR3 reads CASSYLAGGVYEQYF. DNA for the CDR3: TGTGCCAGCAGTTACTTAGCGGGAGGTGTCTACGAGCAGTACTTC.

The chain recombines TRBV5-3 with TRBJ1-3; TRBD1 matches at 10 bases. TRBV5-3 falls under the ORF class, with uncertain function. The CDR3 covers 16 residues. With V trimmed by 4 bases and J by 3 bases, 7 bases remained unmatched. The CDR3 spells CARSPRQGANGNTIYF. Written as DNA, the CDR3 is TGTGCCAGAAGCCCACGACAGGGGGCCAATGGAAACACCATATATTTT.

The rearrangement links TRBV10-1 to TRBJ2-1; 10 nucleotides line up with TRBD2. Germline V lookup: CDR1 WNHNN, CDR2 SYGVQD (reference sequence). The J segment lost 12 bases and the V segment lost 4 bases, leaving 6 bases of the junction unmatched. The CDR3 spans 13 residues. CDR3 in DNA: TGCGCCAGCAGTGGGGGACTAGCGACATGGCAGTTCTTC. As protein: CASSGGLATWQFF.

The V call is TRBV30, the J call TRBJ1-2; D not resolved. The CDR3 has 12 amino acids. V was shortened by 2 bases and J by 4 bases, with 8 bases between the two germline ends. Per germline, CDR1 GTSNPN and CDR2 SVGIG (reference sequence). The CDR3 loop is CAWSRRSYGYTF. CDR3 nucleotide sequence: TGTGCCTGGAGTAGGAGGTCCTATGGCTACACCTTC.

The CDR3 bases are TGTGCCAGCAGCCCAAACAGGGGTGTAGCTTTCTTT. Protein product: CASSPNRGVAFF. The gene calls are TRBV28 and TRBJ1-1; 7 nucleotides line up with TRBD1. CDR3 length: 12 amino acids. Per the germline V gene, CDR1 is MDHEN and CDR2 is SYDVKM. V gave up 6 bases and J gave up 10 bases; unmatched junction bases: 8. Full variable domain (outside the CDR3, taken from reference TRBV28 and TRBJ1-1): DVKVTQSSRYLVKRTGEKVFLECVQDMDHENMFWYRQDPGLGLRLIYFSYDVKMKEKGDIPEGYSVSREKKERFSLILESASTNQTSMYLCASSPNRGVAFFGQGTRLTVV.

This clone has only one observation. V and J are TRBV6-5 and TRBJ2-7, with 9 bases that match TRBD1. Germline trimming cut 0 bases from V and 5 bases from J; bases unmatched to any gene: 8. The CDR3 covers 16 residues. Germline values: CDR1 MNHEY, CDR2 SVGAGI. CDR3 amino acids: CASSYSSGQGINEQYF. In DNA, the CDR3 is TGTGCCAGCAGTTACTCCTCGGGACAGGGTATTAACGAGCAGTACTTC.

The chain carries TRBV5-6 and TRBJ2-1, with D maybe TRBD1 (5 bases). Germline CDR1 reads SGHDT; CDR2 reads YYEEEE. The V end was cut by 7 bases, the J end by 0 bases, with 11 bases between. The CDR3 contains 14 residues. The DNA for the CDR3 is TGTGCCAGCGGACACCGCAGCTCCTACAATGAGCAGTTCTTC. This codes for CASGHRSSYNEQFF.

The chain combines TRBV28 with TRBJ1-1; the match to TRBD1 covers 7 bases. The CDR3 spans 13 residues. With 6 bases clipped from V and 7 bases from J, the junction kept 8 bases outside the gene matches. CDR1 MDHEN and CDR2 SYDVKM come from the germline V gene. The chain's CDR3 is CASRRQGKDEAFF. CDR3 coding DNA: TGTGCCAGCAGAAGACAGGGCAAGGATGAAGCTTTCTTT.

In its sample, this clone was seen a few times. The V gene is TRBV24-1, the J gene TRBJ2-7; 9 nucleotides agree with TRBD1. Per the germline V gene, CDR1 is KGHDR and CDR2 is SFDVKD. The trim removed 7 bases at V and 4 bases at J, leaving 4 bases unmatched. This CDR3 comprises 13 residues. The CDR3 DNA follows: TGTGCCACCAGCCCCGGGACAGGGTACGAGCAGTACTTC. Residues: CATSPGTGYEQYF.

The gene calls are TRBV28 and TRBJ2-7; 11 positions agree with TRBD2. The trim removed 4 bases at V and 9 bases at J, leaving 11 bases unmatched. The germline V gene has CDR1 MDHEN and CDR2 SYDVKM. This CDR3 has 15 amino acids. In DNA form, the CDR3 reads TGTGCCAGCAGTTCCATGGGTAGCGGGAGGGCCTCGCAGTACTTC. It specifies CASSSMGSGRASQYF.